This T cell receptor (beta chain) was profiled in a study of cytomegalovirus exposure and HLA in healthy donors. CDR3 length equals 15 residues. The ends lost 1 base at V and 1 base at J; junction bases unmatched: 3. Germline assignment: CDR1 LNHNV and CDR2 YYDKDF (reference sequence). The PCR used 60 Vbeta and 13 Jbeta primers. Profiled with immunoSEQ multiplex PCR; TCRdb holds only in-frame clones, not every one. Of some 170,000 clones listed, 65% to 80% are singletons. The TCR originated in a woman aged 45-65 years in good health and CMV-seropositive. The chain employs TRBV15 and TRBJ2-5; 7 bases are a match to TRBD2. Material for sequencing was PBMCs. DNA for the CDR3: TGTGCCACCAGCAGAGCGGGCGGGGGCCAAGAGACCCAGTACTTC. This codes for CATSRAGGGQETQYF.